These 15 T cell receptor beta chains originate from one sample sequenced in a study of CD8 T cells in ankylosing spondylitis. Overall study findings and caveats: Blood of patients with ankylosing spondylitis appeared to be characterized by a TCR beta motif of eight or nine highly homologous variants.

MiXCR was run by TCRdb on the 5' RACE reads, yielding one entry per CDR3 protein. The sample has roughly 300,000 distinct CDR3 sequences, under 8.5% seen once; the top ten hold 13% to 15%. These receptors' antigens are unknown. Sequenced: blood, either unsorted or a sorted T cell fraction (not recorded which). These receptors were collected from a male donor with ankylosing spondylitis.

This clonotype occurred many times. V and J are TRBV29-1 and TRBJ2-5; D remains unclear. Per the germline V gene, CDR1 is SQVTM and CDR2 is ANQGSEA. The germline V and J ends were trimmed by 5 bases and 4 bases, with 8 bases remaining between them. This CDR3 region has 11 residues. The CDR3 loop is CSVRTPETQYF. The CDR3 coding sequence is TGCAGCGTTCGAACCCCAGAGACCCAGTACTTC.

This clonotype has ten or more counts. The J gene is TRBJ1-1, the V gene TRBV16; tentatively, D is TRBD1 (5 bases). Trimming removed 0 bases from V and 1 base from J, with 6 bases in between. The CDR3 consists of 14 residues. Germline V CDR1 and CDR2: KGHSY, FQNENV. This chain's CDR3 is CASSQSGGNTEAFF. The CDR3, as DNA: TGTGCCAGCAGCCAATCCGGGGGGAACACTGAAGCTTTCTTT.

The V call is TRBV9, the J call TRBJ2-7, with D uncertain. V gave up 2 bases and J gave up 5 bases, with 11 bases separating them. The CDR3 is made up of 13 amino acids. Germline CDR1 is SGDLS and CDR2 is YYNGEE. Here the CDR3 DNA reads TGTGCCAGCAGCGTCATCCCGGGTGACGAGCAGTACTTC. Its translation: CASSVIPGDEQYF.

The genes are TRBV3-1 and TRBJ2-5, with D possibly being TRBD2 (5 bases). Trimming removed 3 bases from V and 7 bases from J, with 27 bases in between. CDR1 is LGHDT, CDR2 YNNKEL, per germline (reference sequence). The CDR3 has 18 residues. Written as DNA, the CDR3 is TGTGCCAGCAGCCACCCTAGCCCCGTAGGAGATCTAATCGGGACCCAGTACTTC. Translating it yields CASSHPSPVGDLIGTQYF.

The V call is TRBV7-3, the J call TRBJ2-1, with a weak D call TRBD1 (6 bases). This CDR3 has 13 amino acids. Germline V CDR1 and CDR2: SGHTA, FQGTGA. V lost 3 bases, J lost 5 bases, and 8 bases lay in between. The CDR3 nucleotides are TGTGCCAGCAGCTTCCGACAGGACAATGAGCAGTTCTTC. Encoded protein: CASSFRQDNEQFF.

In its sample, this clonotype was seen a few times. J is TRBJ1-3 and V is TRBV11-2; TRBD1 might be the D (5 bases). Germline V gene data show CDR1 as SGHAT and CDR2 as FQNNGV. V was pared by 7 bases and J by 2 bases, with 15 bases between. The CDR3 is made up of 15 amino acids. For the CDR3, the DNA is TGTGCCAGCACCGTAGGTCCGACAGCTGGAAACACCATATATTTT. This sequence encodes CASTVGPTAGNTIYF.

CDR3 coding DNA: TGCAGTGCCGTCAGGACTAGCTATACTGGGCAGTTCTTC. Translating gives CSAVRTSYTGQFF. The chain has TRBV20-1 and TRBJ2-1, with TRBD2 matching over 8 bases. After removal of 6 bases from V and 12 bases from J, the junction contained 13 bases not matched to a gene. Germline V gene data show CDR1 as DFQATT and CDR2 as SNEGSKA (reference sequence). The CDR3 totals 13 residues.

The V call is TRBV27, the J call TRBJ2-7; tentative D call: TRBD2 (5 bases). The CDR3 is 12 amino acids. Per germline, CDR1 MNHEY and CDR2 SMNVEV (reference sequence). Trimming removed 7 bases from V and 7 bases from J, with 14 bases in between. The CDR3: CASTSDGREQYF. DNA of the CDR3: TGTGCCAGCACCTCTGATGGGAGAGAGCAGTACTTC.

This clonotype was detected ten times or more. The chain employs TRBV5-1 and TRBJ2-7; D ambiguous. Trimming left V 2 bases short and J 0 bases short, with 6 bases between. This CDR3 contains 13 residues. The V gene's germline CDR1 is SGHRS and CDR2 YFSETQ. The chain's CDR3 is CASSFTASYEQYF. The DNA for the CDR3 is TGCGCCAGCAGCTTTACAGCCTCCTACGAGCAGTACTTC.

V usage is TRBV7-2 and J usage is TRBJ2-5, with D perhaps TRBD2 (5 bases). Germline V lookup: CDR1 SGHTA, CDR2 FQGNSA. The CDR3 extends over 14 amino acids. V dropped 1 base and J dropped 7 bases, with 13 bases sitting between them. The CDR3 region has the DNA TGTGCCAGCAGCTTAGTCCCGGAGGCGGCGACCCAGTACTTC. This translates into CASSLVPEAATQYF.

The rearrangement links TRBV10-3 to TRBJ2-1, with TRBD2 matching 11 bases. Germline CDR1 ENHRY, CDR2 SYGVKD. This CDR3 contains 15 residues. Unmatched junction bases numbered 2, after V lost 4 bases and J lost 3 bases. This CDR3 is CAISGLAGGYNEQFF. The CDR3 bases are TGTGCCATCAGTGGGCTAGCGGGAGGCTACAATGAGCAGTTCTTC.

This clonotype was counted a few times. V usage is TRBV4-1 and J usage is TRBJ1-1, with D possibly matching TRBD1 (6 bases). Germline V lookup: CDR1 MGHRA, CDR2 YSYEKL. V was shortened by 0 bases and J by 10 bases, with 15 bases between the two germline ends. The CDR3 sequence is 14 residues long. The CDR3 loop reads CASSQDPGGLGAFF. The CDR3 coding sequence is TGCGCCAGCAGCCAAGATCCGGGGGGCCTGGGAGCTTTCTTT.

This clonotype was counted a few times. The CDR3 protein is CASSPQAGTYNEQFF. CDR3 nucleotide sequence: TGTGCCAGCTCACCCCAAGCGGGAACCTACAATGAGCAGTTCTTC. The chain carries TRBV18 and TRBJ2-1; the match to TRBD2 covers 7 bases. With 3 bases clipped from V and 2 bases from J, the junction kept 4 bases outside the gene matches. The CDR3 loop spans 15 amino acids. The germline V gene has CDR1 KGHSH and CDR2 LQKENI.

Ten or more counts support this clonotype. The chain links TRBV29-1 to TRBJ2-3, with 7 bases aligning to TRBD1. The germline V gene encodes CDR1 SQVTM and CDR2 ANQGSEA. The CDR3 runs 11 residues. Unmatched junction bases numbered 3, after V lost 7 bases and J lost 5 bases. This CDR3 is CSAGDRDTQYF. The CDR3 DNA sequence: TGCAGCGCCGGGGACAGAGATACGCAGTATTTT.

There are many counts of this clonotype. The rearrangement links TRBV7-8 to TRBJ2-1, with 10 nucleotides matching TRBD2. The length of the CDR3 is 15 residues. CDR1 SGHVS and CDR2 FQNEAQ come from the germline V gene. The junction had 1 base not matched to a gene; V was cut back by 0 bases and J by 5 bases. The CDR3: CASSLALAGNNEQFF. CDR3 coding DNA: TGTGCCAGCAGCTTAGCACTAGCGGGGAACAATGAGCAGTTCTTC.